Listed below are T cell receptor beta chains from one sample, sequenced in a study of cytotoxic CD8 clonotypes in ibrutinib-treated CLL. The protocol was immunoSEQ multiplex PCR, while the TCRdb copy is restricted to in-frame clones and leaves out a portion. This sample has some 300,000 clones, with about 77% found just once. Sequencing was performed on PBMCs, taken before ibrutinib treatment. These receptors all stem from a human donor with chronic lymphocytic leukemia. Both conserved end residues are part of each CDR3. A D gene is named only where the DNA matches it firmly. Clone size is shown for a subset of rows, as once, few, many or a class of expanded clone.

>TRBV18|TRBJ2-7|.|14|TRBD1
TGTGCCAGCTCACCATCGGGACAGTCCTACGAGCAGTACTTC
CASSPSGQSYEQYF
>TRBV5-1|TRBJ2-5|.|15|TRBD2
TGCGCCAGCAGCTTGACTAGAGCGGGACAAGAGACCCAGTACTTC
CASSLTRAGQETQYF
>TRBV5-4|TRBJ2-1|.|15|.
TGTGCCAGCAGGTCCTTCGCAGGGCCCTACAATGAGCAGTTCTTC
CASRSFAGPYNEQFF
>TRBV6-1|TRBJ2-7|.|15|.
TGTGCCAGCAGTGAAGGATACATGAGACCATACGAGCAGTACTTC
CASSEGYMRPYEQYF
>TRBV14|TRBJ1-1|.|22|TRBD1
TGTGCCAGCAGCGAACGTACCGGGACAGGGGACCATAGTTGGGTCATGAACACTGAAGCTTTCTTT
CASSERTGTGDHSWVMNTEAFF
>TRBV6-5|TRBJ1-2|.|13|.
TGTGCCAGCAGAAGGGGAAACCCAAATGGCTACACCTTC
CASRRGNPNGYTF
>TRBV6-1|TRBJ1-3|.|15|.
TGTGCCAGCAGTGAAATGACTTTGGTGGGAAACACCATATATTTT
CASSEMTLVGNTIYF
>TRBV9|TRBJ2-7|.|16|TRBD2
TGTGCCAGCAGCGTAGCGGTAAAGCGGGGCTCCTACGAGCAGTACTTC
CASSVAVKRGSYEQYF
>TRBV27|TRBJ1-2|.|14|TRBD1
TGTGCCAGCTCCCTCACAGGGGGGGTCTATGGCTACACCTTC
CASSLTGGVYGYTF
>TRBV29-1|TRBJ2-3|few|12|TRBD2
TGCAGCGTGGGAGGGACGTCAGATACGCAGTATTTT
CSVGGTSDTQYF
>TRBV4-1|TRBJ2-1|.|15|TRBD2
TGCGCCAGCAGCCAAGAAGGGACTATCAACAATGAGCAGTTCTTC
CASSQEGTINNEQFF
>TRBV27|TRBJ2-1|.|16|TRBD2
TGTGCCAGCAGTCCACATCCGGGACTAGCGCCCAATGAGCAGTTCTTC
CASSPHPGLAPNEQFF